What follows describes a single T cell receptor beta chain. Construction of the TCRbeta library involved unique molecular identifiers. TCRdb independently ran MiXCR on the PCR reads; one entry per CDR3 protein. The profile shows roughly 110,000 distinct CDR3 sequences, about 9.3% of them singletons. The data originate from a study of T-cell reconstitution after alpha-beta-depleted transplantation in children. This CDR3 has 14 residues. Germline-derived CDR1 and CDR2 are MNHEY and SVGAGI. V was clipped by 2 bases and J by 2 bases; unmatched bases: 2. The sample consisted of PBMCs, taken before TCRalphabeta/CD19-depleted stem cell transplant. The TCR originated in a boy younger than 10 with acute lymphoblastic leukemia, due to receive a stem cell transplant. The V and J genes are TRBV6-5 and TRBJ2-7; 8 nucleotides align to TRBD2. CDR3: CASSYGTRAYEQYF. The CDR3 coding sequence is TGTGCCAGCAGTTACGGGACTAGAGCCTACGAGCAGTACTTC.